At least ten counts were recorded for the clone carrying this T cell receptor (beta chain). The sample comes from a study of T cells of healthy individuals. Germline loops: CDR1 SGHDN, CDR2 FVKESK. Deletions cut 4 bases from V and 1 base from J, with 15 bases between. The CDR3 runs to 16 residues. One entry per CDR3 protein results from TCRdb running MiXCR on the 5' RACE reads. The data contain 40,000 to 60,000 distinct CDR3 sequences, approximately 14% of them singletons. The sequence came from a human donor in good health. The J gene is TRBJ2-3, the V gene TRBV14; D could derive from TRBD1 or TRBD2 (6 bases each). CDR3 nucleotide sequence: TGTGCCAGCAGCCTCCTCGGGGGCCCTGGCACAGATACGCAGTATTTT. Its translation is CASSLLGGPGTDTQYF.